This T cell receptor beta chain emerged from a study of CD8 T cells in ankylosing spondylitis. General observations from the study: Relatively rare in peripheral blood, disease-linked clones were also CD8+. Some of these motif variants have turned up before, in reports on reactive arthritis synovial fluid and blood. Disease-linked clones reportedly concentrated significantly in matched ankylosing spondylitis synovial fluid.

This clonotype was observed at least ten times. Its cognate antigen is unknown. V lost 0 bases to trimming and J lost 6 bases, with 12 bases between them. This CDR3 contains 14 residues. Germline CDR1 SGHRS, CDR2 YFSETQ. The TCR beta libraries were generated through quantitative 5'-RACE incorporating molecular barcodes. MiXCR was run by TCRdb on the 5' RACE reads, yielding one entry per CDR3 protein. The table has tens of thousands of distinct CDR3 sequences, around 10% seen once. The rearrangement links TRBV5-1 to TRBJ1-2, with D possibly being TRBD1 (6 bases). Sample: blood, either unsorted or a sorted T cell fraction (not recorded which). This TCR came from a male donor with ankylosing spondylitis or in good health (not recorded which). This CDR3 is CASSLVPGANGYTF. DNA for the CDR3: TGCGCCAGCAGCTTGGTTCCGGGGGCCAATGGCTACACCTTC.